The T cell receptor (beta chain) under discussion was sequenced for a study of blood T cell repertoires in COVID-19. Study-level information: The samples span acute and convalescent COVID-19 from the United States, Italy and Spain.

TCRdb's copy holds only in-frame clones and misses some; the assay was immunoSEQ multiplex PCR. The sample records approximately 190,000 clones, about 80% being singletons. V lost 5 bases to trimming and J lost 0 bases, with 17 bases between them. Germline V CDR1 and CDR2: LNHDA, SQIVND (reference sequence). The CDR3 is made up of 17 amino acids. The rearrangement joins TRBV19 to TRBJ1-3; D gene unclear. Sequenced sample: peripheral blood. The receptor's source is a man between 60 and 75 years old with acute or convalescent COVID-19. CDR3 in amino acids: CASSLKDRTYSGNTIYF. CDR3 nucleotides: TGTGCCAGTAGTCTAAAGGACCGGACTTACTCTGGAAACACCATATATTTT.